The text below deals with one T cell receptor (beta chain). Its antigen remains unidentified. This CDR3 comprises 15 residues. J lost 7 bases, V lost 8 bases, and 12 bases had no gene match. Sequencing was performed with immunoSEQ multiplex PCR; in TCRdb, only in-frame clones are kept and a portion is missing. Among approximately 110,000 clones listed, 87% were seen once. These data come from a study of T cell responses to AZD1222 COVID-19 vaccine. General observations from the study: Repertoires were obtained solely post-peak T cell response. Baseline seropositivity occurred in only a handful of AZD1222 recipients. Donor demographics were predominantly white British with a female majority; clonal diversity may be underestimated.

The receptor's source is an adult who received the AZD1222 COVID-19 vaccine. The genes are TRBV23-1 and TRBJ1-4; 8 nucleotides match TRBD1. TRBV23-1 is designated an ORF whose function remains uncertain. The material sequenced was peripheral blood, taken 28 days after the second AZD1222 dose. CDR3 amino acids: CASLDREVRSEKLFF. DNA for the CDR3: TGCGCCAGCCTGGACAGGGAGGTTAGAAGTGAAAAACTGTTTTTT.